This T cell receptor beta chain was sequenced for a study of blood T cells in healthy people across ages. Study-level findings and limits: Researchers deemed the diversity estimates from one million T cells underestimates. Older age coincided with a roughly linear decline in TCR beta diversity per million T cells.

This clonotype was counted ten times or more. The target antigen is unknown. Sample-barcoded 5' priming and a J-beta primer mix drove a second PCR of about 7 to 11 cycles. Each CDR3 protein gets one entry after TCRdb re-called the 5' RACE reads with MiXCR. This table holds 600,000 or so distinct CDR3 sequences, about 30% found once. Germline V gene lookup returns CDR1 GTSNPN and CDR2 SVGIG (reference sequence). The CDR3 is 12 amino acids. Sequenced sample: blood. This sequence originates from an elderly woman in good health. This chain links TRBV30 with TRBJ2-7, with D unclear. CDR3 residues: CALTTSIYEQYF. The CDR3 DNA reads TGTGCTCTTACTACATCTATCTACGAGCAGTACTTC. Full variable domain (rest looked up from reference TRBV30 and TRBJ2-7): SQTIHQWPATLVQPVGSPLSLECTVEGTSNPNLYWYRQAAGRGLQLLFYSVGIGQISSEVPQNLSASRPQDRQFILSSKKLLLSDSGFYLCALTTSIYEQYFGPGTRLTVT.